The sequence of this TCR beta chain was determined in a study of blood T cell repertoires in COVID-19. Background on the study: Spain, Italy and the United States supplied samples that represented acute and convalescent COVID-19. In each case, the material was cDNA or gDNA derived from T cells, B-cell-depleted T cells, or PBMCs.

Authors' processing steps: Amplification from reference gene primers served as the basis for estimated nucleated cell counts. Libraries were prepared by immunoSEQ multiplex PCR; TCRdb keeps only in-frame clonotypes and omits some of them. V and J calls plus clone size are reproduced from that table; the DNA served to infer D and trimming. The sample contains 300,000 to 450,000 clones, around 85% of which appear only once. This CDR3 has 15 residues. The V end lost 2 bases, the J end lost 1 base, and 11 bases lay between the germline ends. The germline V gene has CDR1 SGHAT and CDR2 FQNNGV. This clone has a handful of counts.

This clonotype was obtained from a woman younger than 30 with acute or convalescent COVID-19. The chain employs TRBV11-2 and TRBJ2-5; D is unresolved. The specimen sequenced was peripheral blood. DNA for the CDR3: TGTGCCAGCAGCTTATTCCGCAACAGCCAAGAGACCCAGTACTTC. Translated: CASSLFRNSQETQYF.